A single sample is the source of the 23 T cell receptor beta chains below, sequenced in a study of blood T cell repertoires in COVID-19. Clones were read by immunoSEQ multiplex PCR, and TCRdb kept only the in-frame ones, dropping some. The sample lists about 110,000 clones, 88% occurring once. The source material was peripheral blood. All receptors derive from a human donor in a cohort sampled during active COVID-19.

There are many counts of this clone. The rearrangement links TRBV7-9 to TRBJ2-2, with D hard to call. CDR1 is SEHNR, CDR2 FQNEAQ, per germline (reference sequence). The V end was cut by 1 base, the J end by 0 bases, with 6 bases between. This CDR3 is built from 15 residues. The CDR3 nucleotides are TGTGCCAGCAGCTTAGTACAGACGAACACCGGGGAGCTGTTTTTT. Translation gives CASSLVQTNTGELFF. Drawing the rest from reference TRBV7-9 and TRBJ2-2, the complete variable domain is DTGVSQNPRHKITKRGQNVTFRCDPISEHNRLYWYRQTLGQGPEFLTYFQNEAQLEKSRLLSDRFSAERPKGSFSTLEIQRTEQGDSAMYLCASSLVQTNTGELFFGEGSRLTVL.

The genes are TRBV5-4 and TRBJ2-7; 10 bases line up with TRBD1. V lost 4 bases and J lost 7; bases outside the gene matches: 8. The CDR3 contains 14 residues. Germline V gene sequence: CDR1 SGHNT, CDR2 YYREEE (reference sequence). CDR3 region: CASSPGTGVGEQYF. The CDR3 nucleotides are TGTGCCAGCAGCCCCGGGACAGGGGTAGGTGAGCAGTACTTC.

This clone was found once. The rearrangement links TRBV18 to TRBJ2-7; a possible D gene is TRBD2 (6 bases). There are 14 residues in the CDR3. Trimming left V 3 bases short and J 3 bases short, with 12 bases between. CDR1 and CDR2 from the germline V gene are KGHSH and LQKENI. Here the CDR3 reads CASSPPGLYYEQYF. CDR3 DNA: TGTGCCAGCTCACCTCCGGGACTGTACTACGAGCAGTACTTC.

The J gene is TRBJ1-1, the V gene TRBV7-9; tentative D call: TRBD1 (5 bases). The CDR3 extends over 14 amino acids. Per the germline V gene, CDR1 is SEHNR and CDR2 is FQNEAQ (reference sequence). V was clipped by 5 bases and J by 0 bases, with 10 bases between them. CDR3 in amino acids: CASSTDSMNTEAFF. As DNA, the CDR3 is TGTGCCAGCAGCACAGACAGTATGAACACTGAAGCTTTCTTT.

This clone was seen a few times. The chain employs TRBV6-1 and TRBJ1-5; D gene unclear. The CDR3 is 14 residues long. CDR1 is MNHNS, CDR2 SASEGT, per germline. V lost 1 base and J 3 bases, leaving 7 bases between the germline ends. CDR3 nucleotides: TGTGCCAGCAGTGAAGATCGGGTCAATCAGCCCCAGCATTTT. It is translated as CASSEDRVNQPQHF.

The gene calls are TRBV19 and TRBJ1-5; 7 bases match TRBD1. The germline gives CDR1 LNHDA, CDR2 SQIVND (reference sequence). V trimming: 3 bases; J trimming: 0 bases; junction bases outside the gene matches: 5. CDR3 size: 16 residues. The CDR3 loop reads CASSITTGYSNQPQHF. CDR3 DNA sequence: TGTGCCAGTAGTATTACGACAGGGTATAGCAATCAGCCCCAGCATTTT.

This clone was detected a few times. The J gene is TRBJ1-1, the V gene TRBV3-1 (or the pseudogene TRBV3-2); 7 bases are shared with TRBD1. CDR3 size: 12 residues. The germline CDR1 and CDR2 sequences are LGHDT and YNNKEL (reference sequence). V gave up 5 bases and J gave up 7 bases; unmatched junction bases: 4. The CDR3 DNA reads as TGTGCCAGCAGCTTGGGACAGATTGAAGCTTTCTTT. It encodes CASSLGQIEAFF.

This clone showed up just a few times. The genes are TRBV10-1 and TRBJ2-7; 10 positions match TRBD2. CDR3 length: 15 amino acids. Losses at the gene ends were 3 bases for V and 1 base for J; bases not matched to a gene: 3. CDR1 and CDR2 (germline): WNHNN, SYGVQD (reference sequence). In DNA form, the CDR3 reads TGCGCCAGCAGTGAAGGACTAGCGGTTTCCTACGAGCAGTACTTC. Translated: CASSEGLAVSYEQYF.

The V call is TRBV19, the J call TRBJ1-6; TRBD1 aligns across 8 bases. This CDR3 contains 17 residues. Germline loops: CDR1 LNHDA, CDR2 SQIVND (reference sequence). V lost 1 base to trimming and J lost 7 bases; unmatched junction nucleotides: 9. The CDR3 DNA reads TGTGCCAGTAGTATAGCTGAACGGACAGGGCGAAATTCACCCCTCCACTTT. It yields the protein CASSIAERTGRNSPLHF.

This clone was seen once. The rearrangement joins TRBV7-6 to TRBJ1-1; TRBD1 agrees at 8 bases. The trim removed 1 base at V and 4 bases at J, leaving 5 bases unmatched. CDR3 size: 15 residues. Germline V CDR1 and CDR2: SGHVS, FNYEAQ. CDR3: CASSLGAGGFTEAFF. In DNA, the CDR3 is TGTGCCAGCAGCTTAGGCGCAGGGGGCTTCACTGAAGCTTTCTTT.

This chain joins TRBV12-5 and TRBJ2-7; 11 bases are shared with TRBD2. The germline CDR1 and CDR2 sequences are LGHNT and FRNRAP. Germline trimming cut 2 bases from V and 2 bases from J; bases unmatched to any gene: 8. This CDR3 is 17 amino acids long. The CDR3 bases are TGTGCTAGTGGTTTGACACTAGCGGGAGTGGTACCCTACGAGCAGTACTTC. It yields the protein CASGLTLAGVVPYEQYF.

The chain couples TRBV10-2 to TRBJ2-7, with TRBD2 matching 8 bases. CDR3 size: 15 residues. Unmatched junction bases numbered 8, after V lost 6 bases and J lost 1 base. Germline V gene lookup returns CDR1 WSHSY and CDR2 SAAADI. The CDR3, as DNA: TGCGCCAGCAGAGAACTAGCGGACTTATCCTACGAGCAGTACTTC. Protein product: CASRELADLSYEQYF.

The gene calls are TRBV10-3 and TRBJ1-1; perhaps TRBD1 as D (5 bases). In germline, CDR1 is ENHRY, CDR2 SYGVKD. V was clipped by 6 bases and J by 3 bases, with 11 bases between them. The CDR3 length is 13 residues. As DNA, the CDR3 is TGTGCCATCAGAATCAGGGATGACACTGAAGCTTTCTTT. Its translation: CAIRIRDDTEAFF.

This clone was seen a few times. No DNA is shown, since the ends of the CDR3 on it are uncertain; the CDR3 is the one TCRdb lists. The J gene is TRBJ1-2, the V gene TRBV21-1; the table assigns TRBD1, which was not confirmed against the DNA. TRBV21-1 is tagged as a pseudogene. The CDR3 spans 17 amino acids, including both terminal residues. The CDR3: CASSKGVGTGSNYGYTF.

This chain joins TRBV18 and TRBJ2-1, with D possibly matching TRBD2 (5 bases). This CDR3 region has 14 residues. Germline loops: CDR1 KGHSH, CDR2 LQKENI. Trimming removed 2 bases at V and 5 bases at J, with 10 bases between. The CDR3: CASSPGRTHNEQFF. The CDR3 DNA sequence: TGTGCCAGCTCACCAGGGAGAACCCACAATGAGCAGTTCTTC.

The CDR3 DNA reads as TGTGCCAGCAGTTACTCGGCGGGAAATCAGCCCCAGCATTTT. This gives the protein CASSYSAGNQPQHF. This chain uses TRBV6-6 with TRBJ1-5; D is unresolved. Germline assignment: CDR1 MNHNY and CDR2 SVGAGI (reference sequence). The V gene lost 0 bases and the J gene lost 4 bases, with 7 bases spanning the gap. This CDR3 is built from 14 residues.

The chain links TRBV19 to TRBJ2-5; 9 positions agree with TRBD1. The CDR3 totals 14 residues. The junction had 6 bases not matched to a gene; V was cut back by 5 bases and J by 5 bases. Germline CDR1 LNHDA, CDR2 SQIVND (reference sequence). Here the CDR3 DNA reads TGTGCCAGTAGTGGACAGGGGCTAGGGGAGACCCAGTACTTC. It is translated as CASSGQGLGETQYF.

This chain connects TRBV5-1 to TRBJ2-7, with D perhaps matching TRBD2 (6 bases). The CDR3 runs to 12 residues. Germline CDR1 SGHRS, CDR2 YFSETQ. The ends were cut back, 7 bases at V and 6 bases at J, with 14 bases in the middle. The CDR3 DNA reads TGCGCCAGCTCCAACGAGGGACTCGAGCAGTACTTC. It is translated as CASSNEGLEQYF.

The chain has TRBV5-4 and TRBJ1-2; TRBD1 aligns across 9 bases. Germline V lookup: CDR1 SGHNT, CDR2 YYREEE (reference sequence). There are 14 residues in the CDR3. V dropped 0 bases and J dropped 4; count of bases not matched to a gene: 1. Written as DNA, the CDR3 is TGTGCCAGCAGCTTGGGGGACAGGGTCTATGGCTACACCTTC. It yields the protein CASSLGDRVYGYTF.

The gene calls are TRBV9 and TRBJ1-2, with TRBD1 as a possible D gene (6 bases). The CDR3 is 14 residues long. Germline CDR1 is SGDLS and CDR2 is YYNGEE. Trimming took off 0 bases at V and 7 bases at J, with 13 bases between the two ends. The CDR3: CASSVEAGASGYTF. The CDR3 DNA is TGTGCCAGCAGCGTAGAGGCAGGGGCCAGTGGCTACACCTTC.

J is TRBJ2-7 and V is TRBV27, with TRBD1 matching 7 bases. Germline trimming cut 6 bases from V and 3 bases from J; bases unmatched to any gene: 14. The CDR3 extends over 16 amino acids. CDR1 and CDR2 (germline): MNHEY, SMNVEV (reference sequence). This chain's CDR3 is CASSEPTGERRYEQYF. CDR3 coding DNA: TGTGCCAGCAGCGAACCTACAGGGGAAAGGCGCTACGAGCAGTACTTC.

The chain uses TRBV4-1 and TRBJ2-1; possible D gene TRBD2, 6 bases. Deletions cut 1 base from V and 4 bases from J, with 14 bases between. This CDR3 has 16 residues. The germline gives CDR1 MGHRA, CDR2 YSYEKL. The CDR3 loop is CASSQGVAEAYNEQFF. CDR3 sequence (DNA): TGCGCCAGCAGCCAAGGGGTAGCGGAAGCATACAATGAGCAGTTCTTC.

The chain uses TRBV5-4 and TRBJ1-4; 12 nucleotides line up with TRBD1. The V gene end was trimmed by 4 bases and the J gene end by 8 bases; junction bases not matched to a gene: 6. Per the germline V gene, CDR1 is SGHNT and CDR2 is YYREEE (reference sequence). This CDR3 contains 15 residues. CDR3 amino acids: CASSPGQGAGEKLFF. CDR3 DNA sequence: TGTGCCAGCAGCCCGGGACAGGGGGCCGGAGAAAAACTGTTTTTT.